This passage covers 8 T cell receptor beta chains from one sample sequenced in a study of blood T cell repertoires in COVID-19. TCRdb keeps only in-frame clones here, not all; method: immunoSEQ multiplex PCR. The sample yields 130,000 to 150,000 clones, approximately 80% seen once. Sequenced: peripheral blood. The receptors come from a man aged 70 or older who had recovered from COVID-19.

The chain combines TRBV7-3 with TRBJ1-1; D not certain. Trimming took 3 bases from V and 1 from J, leaving 6 bases between them. Germline values: CDR1 SGHTA, CDR2 FQGTGA. CDR3 length: 13 amino acids. Here the CDR3 reads CASSLWRNTEAFF. The DNA of the CDR3 is TGTGCCAGCAGCTTGTGGAGGAACACTGAAGCTTTCTTT.

V gene TRBV18 combines with J gene TRBJ2-7, with 12 nucleotides matching TRBD1. J gave up 3 bases and V 4 bases, and 7 bases lay outside the gene matches. Germline values: CDR1 KGHSH, CDR2 LQKENI. This CDR3 has 16 amino acids. In DNA, the CDR3 is TGTGCCAGCTCACGCGGGACAGGGGGCGGCGGCTACGAGCAGTACTTC. Its protein is CASSRGTGGGGYEQYF. Supplemented by reference TRBV18 and TRBJ2-7, the full variable domain reads NAGVMQNPRHLVRRRGQEARLRCSPMKGHSHVYWYRQLPEEGLKFMVYLQKENIIDESGMPKERFSAEFPKEGPSILRIQQVVRGDSAAYFCASSRGTGGGGYEQYFGPGTRLTVT.

V is TRBV30 and J is TRBJ2-2, with D uncertain. CDR1 is GTSNPN, CDR2 SVGIG, per germline (reference sequence). V was clipped by 5 bases and J by 6 bases, with 10 bases between them. This CDR3 spans 12 amino acids. CDR3 sequence reads: CAWGRLPGELFF. CDR3 sequence (DNA): TGTGCCTGGGGAAGACTTCCCGGGGAGCTGTTTTTT.

The chain is built from TRBV10-3 and TRBJ1-2; perhaps TRBD1 as D (6 bases). V lost 6 bases and J lost 3, with 11 bases in between. Germline CDR1 and CDR2: ENHRY and SYGVKD. The CDR3 sequence is 13 residues long. The CDR3 nucleotides are TGTGCCATCAGCACAGGGTTCGACTATGGCTACACCTTC. Its protein is CAISTGFDYGYTF.

This chain connects TRBV24-1 to TRBJ2-3; the match to TRBD1 covers 11 bases. This CDR3 contains 15 residues. In germline, CDR1 is KGHDR, CDR2 SFDVKD. The V and J ends lost 3 bases and 4 bases, in that order; junction bases with no gene match: 2. Written as DNA, the CDR3 is TGTGCCACCAGTGATCCGGGACAGGGGGCAGATACGCAGTATTTT. Protein: CATSDPGQGADTQYF.

V gene TRBV5-1 combines with J gene TRBJ2-5, with 11 bases identical to TRBD2. Germline V gives CDR1 SGHRS, CDR2 YFSETQ. The CDR3 spans 14 residues. V lost 3 bases and J lost 2; bases outside the gene matches: 0. CDR3 region: CASSWTSGQETQYF. CDR3 sequence (DNA): TGCGCCAGCAGCTGGACTAGCGGGCAAGAGACCCAGTACTTC.

This clone was counted between two and nine times. V and J are TRBV29-1 and TRBJ1-1, with D hard to call. Germline CDR1 and CDR2: SQVTM and ANQGSEA. Between the trimmed V and J ends, which lost 4 bases and 8 bases, there was a span of 11 bases. The CDR3 length is 11 residues. The CDR3 DNA is TGCAGCGTTGTATCCAGACTAGAAGCTTTCTTT. It is translated as CSVVSRLEAFF.

The chain employs TRBV12-3 or TRBV12-4 and TRBJ2-3, with 7 positions matching TRBD2. The CDR3 length is 12 residues. V lost 3 bases and J lost 11; bases outside the gene matches: 5. The chain's CDR3 is CASSLSGGGQYF. The DNA for the CDR3 is TGTGCCAGCAGTTTGTCAGGCGGGGGGCAGTATTTT.